This TCR beta chain was captured by sequencing in a study of T-cell memory formation after mild COVID-19. Study background: Clusters of TCRs were largely donor specific. Study-wide results and caveats: Pre-infection memory contained some responding clones, which suggested that cross-reactive memory had joined. Day 15 to 85 contracting clones showed balanced CD4/CD8; later expanders leaned CD4+.

Germline-derived CDR1 and CDR2 are GTSNPN and SVGIG (reference sequence). Trimming left V 8 bases short and J 4 bases short, with 17 bases between. CDR3 size: 13 residues. This clonotype was detected only a few times. Its antigen is not identified. TCRdb re-analysed the 5' RACE reads in MiXCR, keeping a single row per CDR3 protein. The data contain approximately 500,000 distinct CDR3 sequences, approximately 25% of them singletons. This TCR came from an adult woman who had mild COVID-19 (a few samples of this study predate the infection). Cell type and time point are not known. The chain is built from TRBV30 and TRBJ1-1, with no clear D. Sequencing used PBMCs or a T cell subset sorted from them (not recorded which). This CDR3 is CAGLPGAVTEAFF. The CDR3 nucleotides read TGTGCCGGACTCCCCGGAGCGGTCACTGAAGCTTTCTTT.